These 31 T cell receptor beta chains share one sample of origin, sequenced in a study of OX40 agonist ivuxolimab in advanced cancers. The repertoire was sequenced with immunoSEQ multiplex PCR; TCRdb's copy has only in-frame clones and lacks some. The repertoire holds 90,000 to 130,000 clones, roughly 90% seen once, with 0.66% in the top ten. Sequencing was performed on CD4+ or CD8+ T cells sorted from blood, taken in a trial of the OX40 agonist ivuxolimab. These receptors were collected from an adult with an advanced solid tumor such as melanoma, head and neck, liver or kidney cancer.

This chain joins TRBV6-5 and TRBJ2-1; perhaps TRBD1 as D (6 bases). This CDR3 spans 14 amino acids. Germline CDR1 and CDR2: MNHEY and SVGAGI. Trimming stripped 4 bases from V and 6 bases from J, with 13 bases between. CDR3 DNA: TGTGCCAGCAGTTTAACAGGGTTTCGCAATGAGCAGTTCTTC. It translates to CASSLTGFRNEQFF.

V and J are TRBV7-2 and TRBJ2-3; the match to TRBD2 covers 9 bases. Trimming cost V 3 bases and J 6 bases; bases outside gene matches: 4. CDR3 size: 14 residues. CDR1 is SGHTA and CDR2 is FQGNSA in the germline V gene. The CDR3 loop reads CASSFGGGADTQYF. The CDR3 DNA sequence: TGTGCCAGCAGCTTCGGCGGGGGGGCCGATACGCAGTATTTT.

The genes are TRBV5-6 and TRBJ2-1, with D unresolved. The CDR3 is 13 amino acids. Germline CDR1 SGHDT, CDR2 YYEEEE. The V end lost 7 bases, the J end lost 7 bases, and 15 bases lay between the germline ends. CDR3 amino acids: CASSMVGGNEQFF. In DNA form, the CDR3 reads TGTGCCAGCTCTATGGTGGGCGGTAATGAGCAGTTCTTC.

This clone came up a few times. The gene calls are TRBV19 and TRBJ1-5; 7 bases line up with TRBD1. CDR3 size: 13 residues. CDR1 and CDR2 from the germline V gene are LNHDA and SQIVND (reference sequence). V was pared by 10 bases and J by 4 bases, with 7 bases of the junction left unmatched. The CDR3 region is CAIARDSNQPQHF. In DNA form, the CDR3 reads TGTGCCATCGCCAGGGACAGTAATCAGCCCCAGCATTTT.

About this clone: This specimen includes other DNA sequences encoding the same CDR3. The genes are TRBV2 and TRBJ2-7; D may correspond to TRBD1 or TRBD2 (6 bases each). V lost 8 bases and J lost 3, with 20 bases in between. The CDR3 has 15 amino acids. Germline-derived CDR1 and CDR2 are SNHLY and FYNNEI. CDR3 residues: CASGVGGRGDYEQYF. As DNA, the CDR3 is TGTGCCAGCGGTGTGGGGGGAAGGGGGGACTACGAGCAGTACTTC.

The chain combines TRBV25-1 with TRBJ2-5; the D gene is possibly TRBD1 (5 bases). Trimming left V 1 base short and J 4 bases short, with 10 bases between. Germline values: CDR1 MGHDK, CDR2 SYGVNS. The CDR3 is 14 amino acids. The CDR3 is CASSEWGGTETQYF. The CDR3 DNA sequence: TGTGCCAGCAGTGAATGGGGCGGAACAGAGACCCAGTACTTC.

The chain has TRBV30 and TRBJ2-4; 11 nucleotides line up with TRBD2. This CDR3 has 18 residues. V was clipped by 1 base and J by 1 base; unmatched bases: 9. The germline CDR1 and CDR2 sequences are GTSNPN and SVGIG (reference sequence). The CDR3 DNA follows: TGTGCCTGGAGTGCCCCCGTTCGGACTAGCGGGGCCAAAAACATTCAGTACTTC. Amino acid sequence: CAWSAPVRTSGAKNIQYF.

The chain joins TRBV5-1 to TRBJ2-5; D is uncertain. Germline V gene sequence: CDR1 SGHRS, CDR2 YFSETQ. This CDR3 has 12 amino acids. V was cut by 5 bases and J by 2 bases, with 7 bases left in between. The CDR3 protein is CASRENQETQYF. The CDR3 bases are TGCGCCAGCAGAGAGAATCAAGAGACCCAGTACTTC.

CDR3 DNA sequence: TGTGCCATCGCGGACTACTCCTACGAGCAGTACTTC. It translates to CAIADYSYEQYF. The chain recombines TRBV10-3 with TRBJ2-7, with D possibly matching TRBD2 (6 bases). This CDR3 has 12 residues. The V end lost 8 bases, the J end lost 0 bases, and 8 bases lay between the germline ends. Germline V gene sequence: CDR1 ENHRY, CDR2 SYGVKD.

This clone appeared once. CDR3 amino acids: CASSPPGGYQETQYF. CDR3 DNA sequence: TGTGCCAGCAGCCCGCCTGGGGGTTACCAAGAGACCCAGTACTTC. The V gene is TRBV5-6, the J gene TRBJ2-5; D may match TRBD1 or TRBD2 (5 bases each). The germline V gene has CDR1 SGHDT and CDR2 YYEEEE. The V gene lost 4 bases and the J gene lost 0 bases, with 13 bases spanning the gap. The CDR3 loop spans 15 amino acids.

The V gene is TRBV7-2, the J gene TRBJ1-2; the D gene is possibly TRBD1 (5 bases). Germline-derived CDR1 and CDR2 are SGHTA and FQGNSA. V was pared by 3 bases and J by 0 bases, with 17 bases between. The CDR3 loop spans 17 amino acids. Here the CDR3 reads CASSFFFQGNPNYGYTF. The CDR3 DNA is TGTGCCAGCAGCTTTTTTTTCCAGGGAAATCCTAACTATGGCTACACCTTC.

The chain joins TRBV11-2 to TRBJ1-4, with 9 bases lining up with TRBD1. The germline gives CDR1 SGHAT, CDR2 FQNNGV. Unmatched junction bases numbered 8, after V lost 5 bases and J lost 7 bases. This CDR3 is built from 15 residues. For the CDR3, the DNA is TGTGCCAGCAGCCTTAACCGGGACAGGGCTGAAAAACTGTTTTTT. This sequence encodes CASSLNRDRAEKLFF. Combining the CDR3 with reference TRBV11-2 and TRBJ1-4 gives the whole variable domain EAGVAQSPRYKIIEKRQSVAFWCNPISGHATLYWYQQILGQGPKLLIQFQNNGVVDDSQLPKDRFSAERLKGVDSTLKIQPAKLEDSAVYLCASSLNRDRAEKLFFGSGTQLSVL.

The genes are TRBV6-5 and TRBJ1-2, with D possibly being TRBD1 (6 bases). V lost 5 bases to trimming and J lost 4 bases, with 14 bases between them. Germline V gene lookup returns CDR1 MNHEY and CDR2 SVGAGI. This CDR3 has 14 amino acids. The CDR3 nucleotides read TGTGCCAGCAGTGACACAGGGAGTCTCTATGGCTACACCTTC. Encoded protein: CASSDTGSLYGYTF.

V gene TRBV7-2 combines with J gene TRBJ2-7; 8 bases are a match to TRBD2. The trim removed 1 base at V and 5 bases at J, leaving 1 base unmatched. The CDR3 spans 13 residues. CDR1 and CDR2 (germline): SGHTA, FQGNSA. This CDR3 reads CASSLGREDEQYF. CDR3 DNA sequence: TGTGCCAGCAGCTTAGGGCGGGAGGACGAGCAGTACTTC.

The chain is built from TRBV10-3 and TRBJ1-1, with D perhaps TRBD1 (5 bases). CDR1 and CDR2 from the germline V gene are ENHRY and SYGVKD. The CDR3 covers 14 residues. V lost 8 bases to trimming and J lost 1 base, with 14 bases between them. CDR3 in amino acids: CAIQAGQSNTEAFF. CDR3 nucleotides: TGTGCCATCCAGGCAGGGCAGTCGAACACTGAAGCTTTCTTT.

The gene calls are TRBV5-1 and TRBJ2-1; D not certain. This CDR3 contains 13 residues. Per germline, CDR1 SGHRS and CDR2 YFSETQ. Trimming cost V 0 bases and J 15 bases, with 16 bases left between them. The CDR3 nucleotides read TGCGCCAGCAGCTTGGCCGACGGTCGAGTTCGGTTCTTC. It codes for CASSLADGRVRFF.

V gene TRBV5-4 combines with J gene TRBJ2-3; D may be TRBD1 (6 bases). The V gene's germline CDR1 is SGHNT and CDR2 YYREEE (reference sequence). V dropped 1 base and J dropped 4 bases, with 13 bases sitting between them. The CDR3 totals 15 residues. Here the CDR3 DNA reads TGTGCCAGCAGCTTGAACAGGGCATTGGCAGATACGCAGTATTTT. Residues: CASSLNRALADTQYF.

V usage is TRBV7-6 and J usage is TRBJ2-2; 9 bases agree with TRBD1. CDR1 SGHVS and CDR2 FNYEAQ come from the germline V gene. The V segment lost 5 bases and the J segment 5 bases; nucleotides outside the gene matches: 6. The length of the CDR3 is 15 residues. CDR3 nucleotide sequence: TGTGCCAGCAGCCAAGACAGGGGGGGGACCGGGGAGCTGTTTTTT. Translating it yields CASSQDRGGTGELFF.

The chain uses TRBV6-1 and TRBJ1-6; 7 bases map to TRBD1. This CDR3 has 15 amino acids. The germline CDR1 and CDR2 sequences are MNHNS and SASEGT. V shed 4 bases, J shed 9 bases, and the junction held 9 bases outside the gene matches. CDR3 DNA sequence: TGTGCCAGCAGTGTGGGACAGCCAGCGAGTTCACCCCTCCACTTT. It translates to CASSVGQPASSPLHF.

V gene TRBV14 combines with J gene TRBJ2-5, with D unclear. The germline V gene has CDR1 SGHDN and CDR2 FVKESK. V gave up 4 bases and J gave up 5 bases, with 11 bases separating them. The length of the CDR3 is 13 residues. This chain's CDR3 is CASSRRLTETQYF. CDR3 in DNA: TGTGCCAGCAGCCGCCGTCTAACGGAGACCCAGTACTTC.

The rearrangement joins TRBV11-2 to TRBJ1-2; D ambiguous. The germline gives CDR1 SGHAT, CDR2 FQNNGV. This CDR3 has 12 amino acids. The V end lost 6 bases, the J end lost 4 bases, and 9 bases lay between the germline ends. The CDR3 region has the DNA TGTGCCAGCAGTCGATCTTTCTATGGCTACACCTTC. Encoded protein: CASSRSFYGYTF.

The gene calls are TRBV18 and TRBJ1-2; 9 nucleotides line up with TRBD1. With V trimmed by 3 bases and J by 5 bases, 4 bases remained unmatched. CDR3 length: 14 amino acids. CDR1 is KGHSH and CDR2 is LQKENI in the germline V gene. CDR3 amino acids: CASSPGTGPYGYTF. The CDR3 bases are TGTGCCAGCTCACCCGGGACAGGGCCTTATGGCTACACCTTC.

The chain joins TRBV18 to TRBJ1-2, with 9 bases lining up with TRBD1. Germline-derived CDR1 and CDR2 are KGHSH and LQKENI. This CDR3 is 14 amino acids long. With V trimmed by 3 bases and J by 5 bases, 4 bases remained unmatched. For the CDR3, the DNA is TGTGCCAGCTCACCGTCGGGGACAGGGTATGGCTACACCTTC. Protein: CASSPSGTGYGYTF.

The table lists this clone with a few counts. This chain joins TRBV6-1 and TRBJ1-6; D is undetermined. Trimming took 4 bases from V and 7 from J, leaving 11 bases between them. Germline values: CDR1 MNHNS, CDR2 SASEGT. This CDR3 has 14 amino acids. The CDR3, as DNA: TGTGCCAGCAGTGGACCGGGTCGAAATTCACCCCTCCACTTT. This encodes CASSGPGRNSPLHF.

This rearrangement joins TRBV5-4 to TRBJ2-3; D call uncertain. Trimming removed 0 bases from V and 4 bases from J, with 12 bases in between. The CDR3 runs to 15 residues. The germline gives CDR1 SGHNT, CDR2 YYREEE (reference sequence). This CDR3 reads CASSLATYASDTQYF. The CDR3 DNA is TGTGCCAGCAGCTTGGCCACGTATGCTTCAGATACGCAGTATTTT.

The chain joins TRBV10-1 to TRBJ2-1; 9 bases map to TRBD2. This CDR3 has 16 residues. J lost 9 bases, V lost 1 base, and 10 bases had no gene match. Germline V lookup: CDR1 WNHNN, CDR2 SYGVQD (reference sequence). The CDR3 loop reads CASSEFVAGARVEQFF. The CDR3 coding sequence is TGCGCCAGCAGTGAGTTCGTAGCGGGGGCGAGGGTTGAGCAGTTCTTC.

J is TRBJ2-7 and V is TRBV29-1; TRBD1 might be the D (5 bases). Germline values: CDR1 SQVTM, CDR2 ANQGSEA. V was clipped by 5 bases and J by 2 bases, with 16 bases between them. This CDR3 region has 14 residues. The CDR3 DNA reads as TGCAGCGTTTTTACTAAAAAAGGGGCCTACGAGCAGTACTTC. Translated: CSVFTKKGAYEQYF.

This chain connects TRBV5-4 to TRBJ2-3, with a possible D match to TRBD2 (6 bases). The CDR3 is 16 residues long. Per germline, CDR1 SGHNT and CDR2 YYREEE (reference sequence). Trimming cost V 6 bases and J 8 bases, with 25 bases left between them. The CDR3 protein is CASTPGAGLPGGTQYF. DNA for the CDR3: TGTGCCAGCACCCCCGGTGCGGGACTTCCGGGCGGTACGCAGTATTTT.

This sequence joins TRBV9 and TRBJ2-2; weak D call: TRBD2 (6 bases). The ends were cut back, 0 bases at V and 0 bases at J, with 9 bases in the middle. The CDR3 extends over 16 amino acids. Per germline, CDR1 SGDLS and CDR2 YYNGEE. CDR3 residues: CASSVGASANTGELFF. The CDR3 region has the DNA TGTGCCAGCAGCGTAGGAGCTAGCGCGAACACCGGGGAGCTGTTTTTT.

The CDR3 loop reads CASSIQEGVHEQYF. For the CDR3, the DNA is TGTGCCAGTAGTATACAAGAGGGGGTCCACGAGCAGTACTTC. This chain joins TRBV19 and TRBJ2-7; tentative D call: TRBD1 (6 bases). V shed 2 bases and J shed 5 bases, with 13 bases lying between them. Germline V gene lookup returns CDR1 LNHDA and CDR2 SQIVND (reference sequence). The CDR3 consists of 14 residues. Using reference TRBV19 and TRBJ2-7 for the parts outside the CDR3, the full variable domain is DGGITQSPKYLFRKEGQNVTLSCEQNLNHDAMYWYRQDPGQGLRLIYYSQIVNDFQKGDIAEGYSVSREKKESFPLTVTSAQKNPTAFYLCASSIQEGVHEQYFGPGTRLTVT.

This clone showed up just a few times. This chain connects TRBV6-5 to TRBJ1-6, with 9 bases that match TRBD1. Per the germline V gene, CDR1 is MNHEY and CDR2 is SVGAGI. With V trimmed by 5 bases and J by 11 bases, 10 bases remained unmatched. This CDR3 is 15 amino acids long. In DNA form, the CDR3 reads TGTGCCAGCAGTCAGCCGACAGGGGGATCGGCACCCCTCCACTTT. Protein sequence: CASSQPTGGSAPLHF.